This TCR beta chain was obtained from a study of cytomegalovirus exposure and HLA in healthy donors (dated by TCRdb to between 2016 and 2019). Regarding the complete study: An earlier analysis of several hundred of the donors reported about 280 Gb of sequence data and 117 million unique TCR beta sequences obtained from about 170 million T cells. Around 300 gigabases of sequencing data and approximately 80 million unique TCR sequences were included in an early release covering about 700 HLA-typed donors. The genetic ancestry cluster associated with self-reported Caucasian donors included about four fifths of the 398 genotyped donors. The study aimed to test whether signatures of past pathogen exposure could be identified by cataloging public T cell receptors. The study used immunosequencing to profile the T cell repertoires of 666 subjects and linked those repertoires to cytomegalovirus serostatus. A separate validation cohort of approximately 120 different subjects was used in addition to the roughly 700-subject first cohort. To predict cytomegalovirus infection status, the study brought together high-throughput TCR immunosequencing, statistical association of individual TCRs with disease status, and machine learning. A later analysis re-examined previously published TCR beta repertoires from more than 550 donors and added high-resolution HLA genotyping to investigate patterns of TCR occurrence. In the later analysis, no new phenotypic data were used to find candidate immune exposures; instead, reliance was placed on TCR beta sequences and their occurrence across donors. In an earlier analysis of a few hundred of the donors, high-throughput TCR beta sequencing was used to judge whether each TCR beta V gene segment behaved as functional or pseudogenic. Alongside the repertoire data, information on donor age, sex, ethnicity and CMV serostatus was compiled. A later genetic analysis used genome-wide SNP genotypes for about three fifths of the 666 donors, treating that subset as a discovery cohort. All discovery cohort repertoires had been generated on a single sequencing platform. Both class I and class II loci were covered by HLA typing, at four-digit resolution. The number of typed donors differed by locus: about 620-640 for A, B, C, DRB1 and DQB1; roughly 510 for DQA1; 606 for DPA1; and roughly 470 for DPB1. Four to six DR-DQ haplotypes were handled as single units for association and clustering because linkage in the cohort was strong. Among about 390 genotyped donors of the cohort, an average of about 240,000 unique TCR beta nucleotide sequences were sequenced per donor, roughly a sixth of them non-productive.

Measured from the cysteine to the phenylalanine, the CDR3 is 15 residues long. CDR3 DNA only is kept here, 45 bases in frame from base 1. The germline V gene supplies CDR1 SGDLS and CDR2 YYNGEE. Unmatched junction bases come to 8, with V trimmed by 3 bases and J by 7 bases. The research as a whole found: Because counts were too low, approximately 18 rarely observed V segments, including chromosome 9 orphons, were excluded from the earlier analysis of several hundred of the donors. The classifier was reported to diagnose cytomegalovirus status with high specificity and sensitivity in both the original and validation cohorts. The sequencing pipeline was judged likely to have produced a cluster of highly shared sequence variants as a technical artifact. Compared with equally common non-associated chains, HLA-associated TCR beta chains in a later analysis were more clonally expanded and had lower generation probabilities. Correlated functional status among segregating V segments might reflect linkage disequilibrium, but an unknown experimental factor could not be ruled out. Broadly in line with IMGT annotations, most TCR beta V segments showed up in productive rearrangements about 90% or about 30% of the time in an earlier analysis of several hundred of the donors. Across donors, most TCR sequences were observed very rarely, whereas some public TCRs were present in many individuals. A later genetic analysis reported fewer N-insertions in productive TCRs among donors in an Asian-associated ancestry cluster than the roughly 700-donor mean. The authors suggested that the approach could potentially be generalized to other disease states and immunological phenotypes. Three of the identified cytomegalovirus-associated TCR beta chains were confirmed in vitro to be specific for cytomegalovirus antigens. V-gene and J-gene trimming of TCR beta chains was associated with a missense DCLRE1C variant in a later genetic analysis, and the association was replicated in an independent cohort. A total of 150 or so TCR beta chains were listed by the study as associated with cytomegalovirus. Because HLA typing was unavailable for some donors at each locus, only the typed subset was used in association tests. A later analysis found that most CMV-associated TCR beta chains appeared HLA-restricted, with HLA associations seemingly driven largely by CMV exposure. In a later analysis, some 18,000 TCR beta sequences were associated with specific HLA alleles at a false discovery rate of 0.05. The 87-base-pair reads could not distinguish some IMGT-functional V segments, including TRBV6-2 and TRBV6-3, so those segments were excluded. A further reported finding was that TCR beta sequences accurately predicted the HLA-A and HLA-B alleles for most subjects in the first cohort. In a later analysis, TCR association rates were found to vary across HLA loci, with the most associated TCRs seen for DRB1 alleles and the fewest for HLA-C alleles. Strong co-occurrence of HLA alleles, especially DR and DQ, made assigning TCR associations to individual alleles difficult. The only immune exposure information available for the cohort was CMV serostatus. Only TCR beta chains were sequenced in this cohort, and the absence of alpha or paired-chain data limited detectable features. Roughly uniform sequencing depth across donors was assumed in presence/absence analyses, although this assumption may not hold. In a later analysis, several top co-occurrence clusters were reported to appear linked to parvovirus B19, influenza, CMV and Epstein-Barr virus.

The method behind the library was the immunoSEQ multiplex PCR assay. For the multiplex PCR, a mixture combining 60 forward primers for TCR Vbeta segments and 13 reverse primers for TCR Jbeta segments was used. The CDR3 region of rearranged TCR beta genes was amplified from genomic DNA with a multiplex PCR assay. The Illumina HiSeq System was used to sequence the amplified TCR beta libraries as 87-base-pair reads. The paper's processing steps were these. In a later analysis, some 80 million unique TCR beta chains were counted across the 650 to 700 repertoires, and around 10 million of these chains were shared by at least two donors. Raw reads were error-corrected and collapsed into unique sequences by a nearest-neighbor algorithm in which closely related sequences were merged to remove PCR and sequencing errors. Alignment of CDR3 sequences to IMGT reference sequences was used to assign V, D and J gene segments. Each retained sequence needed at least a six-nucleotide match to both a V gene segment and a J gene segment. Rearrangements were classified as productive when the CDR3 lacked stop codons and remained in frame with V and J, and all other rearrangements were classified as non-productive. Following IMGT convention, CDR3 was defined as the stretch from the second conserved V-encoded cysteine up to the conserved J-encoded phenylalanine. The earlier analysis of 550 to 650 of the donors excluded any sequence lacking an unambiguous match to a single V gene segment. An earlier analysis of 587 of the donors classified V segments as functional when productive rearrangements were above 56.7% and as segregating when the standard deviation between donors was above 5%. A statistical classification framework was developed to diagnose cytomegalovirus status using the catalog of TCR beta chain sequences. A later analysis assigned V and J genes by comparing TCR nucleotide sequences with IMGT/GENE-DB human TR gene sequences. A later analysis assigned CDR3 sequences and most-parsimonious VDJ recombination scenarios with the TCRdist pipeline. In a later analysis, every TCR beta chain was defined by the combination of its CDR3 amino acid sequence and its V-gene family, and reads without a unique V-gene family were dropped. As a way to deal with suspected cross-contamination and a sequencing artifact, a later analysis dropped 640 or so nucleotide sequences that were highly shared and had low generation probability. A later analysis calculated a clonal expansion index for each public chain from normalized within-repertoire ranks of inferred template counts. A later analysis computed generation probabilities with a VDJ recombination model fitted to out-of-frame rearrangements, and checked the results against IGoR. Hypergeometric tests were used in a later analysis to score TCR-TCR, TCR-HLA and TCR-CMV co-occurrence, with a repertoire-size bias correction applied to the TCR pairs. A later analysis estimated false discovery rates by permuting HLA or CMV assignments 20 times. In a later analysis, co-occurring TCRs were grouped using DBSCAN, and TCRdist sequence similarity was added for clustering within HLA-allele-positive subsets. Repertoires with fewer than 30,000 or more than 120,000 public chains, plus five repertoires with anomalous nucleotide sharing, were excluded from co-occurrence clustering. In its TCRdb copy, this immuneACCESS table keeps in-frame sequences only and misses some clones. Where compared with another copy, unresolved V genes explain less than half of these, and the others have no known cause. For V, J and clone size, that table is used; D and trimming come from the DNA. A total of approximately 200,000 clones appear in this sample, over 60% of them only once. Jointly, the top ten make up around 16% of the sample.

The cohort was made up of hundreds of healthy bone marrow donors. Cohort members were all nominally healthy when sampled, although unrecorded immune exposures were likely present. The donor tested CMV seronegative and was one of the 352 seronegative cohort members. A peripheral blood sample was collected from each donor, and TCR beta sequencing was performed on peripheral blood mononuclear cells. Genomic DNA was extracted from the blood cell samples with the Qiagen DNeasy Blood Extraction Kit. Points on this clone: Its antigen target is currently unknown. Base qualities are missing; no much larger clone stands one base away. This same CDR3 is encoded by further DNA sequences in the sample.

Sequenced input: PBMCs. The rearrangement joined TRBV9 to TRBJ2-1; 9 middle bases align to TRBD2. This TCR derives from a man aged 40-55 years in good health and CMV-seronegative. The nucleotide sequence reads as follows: TGTGCCAGCAGCGCGGGGTTAGCGGGAGTAAATGAGCAGTTCTTC. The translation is CASSAGLAGVNEQFF.